This T cell receptor beta chain comes out of a study of identical twins. Findings and limits, study-wide: Insertion counts were lower in abundant cord blood beta clonotypes, a trend that memory repertoires did not show.

The authors used template switching to add a universal primer site and gave cDNA unique molecular identifiers. Via MiXCR, TCRdb re-called the 5' RACE reads, giving one row per CDR3 protein. The sample lists about 530,000 distinct CDR3 sequences; over 12% were seen once. This CDR3 is 14 amino acids long. Germline values: CDR1 MNHNS, CDR2 SASEGT. Trimming pared 2 bases from V and 5 bases from J, leaving 9 bases between. This clonotype has only a few counts. Its target is unknown. The same specimen was also included in a second study, on yellow fever vaccine responses in identical twins. From that study: The T cell response to vaccination in identical twins was reportedly partly convergent and partly personalized.

This clonotype was sampled from a woman under 30 in good health. The rearrangement links TRBV6-1 to TRBJ2-2; D is ambiguous. The sequencing sample was made of CD4+ T cells sorted from blood. DNA of the CDR3: TGTGCCAGCAGTGAACTTCTAGGGACCGGGGAGCTGTTTTTT. Translated, it gives CASSELLGTGELFF.